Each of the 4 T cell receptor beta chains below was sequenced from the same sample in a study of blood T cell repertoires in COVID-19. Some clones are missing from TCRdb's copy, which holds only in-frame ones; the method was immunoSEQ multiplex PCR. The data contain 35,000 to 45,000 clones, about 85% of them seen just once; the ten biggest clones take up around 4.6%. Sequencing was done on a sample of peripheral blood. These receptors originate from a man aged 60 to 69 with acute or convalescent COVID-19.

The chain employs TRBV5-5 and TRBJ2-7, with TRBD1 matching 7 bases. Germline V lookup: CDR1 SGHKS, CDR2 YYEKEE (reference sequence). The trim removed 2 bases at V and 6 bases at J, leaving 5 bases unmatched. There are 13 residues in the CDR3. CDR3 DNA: TGTGCCAGCAGCTTCCGGGACAGTAGCGAGCAGTACTTC. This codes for CASSFRDSSEQYF.

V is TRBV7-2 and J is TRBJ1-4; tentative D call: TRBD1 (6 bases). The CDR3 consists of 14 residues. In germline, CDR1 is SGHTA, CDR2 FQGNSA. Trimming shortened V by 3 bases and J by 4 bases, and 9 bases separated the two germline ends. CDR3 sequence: CASSLGGGNEKLFF. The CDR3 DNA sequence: TGTGCCAGCAGCTTGGGAGGGGGTAATGAAAAACTGTTTTTT.

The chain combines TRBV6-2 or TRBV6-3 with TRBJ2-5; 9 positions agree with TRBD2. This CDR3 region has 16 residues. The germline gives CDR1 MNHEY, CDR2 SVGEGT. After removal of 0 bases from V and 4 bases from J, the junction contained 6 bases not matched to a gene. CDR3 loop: CASSYSPASGTETQYF. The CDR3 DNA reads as TGTGCCAGCAGTTACTCCCCGGCTAGCGGGACAGAGACCCAGTACTTC.

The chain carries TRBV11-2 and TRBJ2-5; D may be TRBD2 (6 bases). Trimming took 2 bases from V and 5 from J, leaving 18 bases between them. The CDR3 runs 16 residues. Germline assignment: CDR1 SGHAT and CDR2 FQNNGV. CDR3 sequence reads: CASSLNGPSVVETQYF. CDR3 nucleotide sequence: TGTGCCAGCAGCTTAAATGGCCCTAGCGTGGTGGAGACCCAGTACTTC. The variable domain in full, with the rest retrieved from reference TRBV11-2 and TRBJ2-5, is EAGVAQSPRYKIIEKRQSVAFWCNPISGHATLYWYQQILGQGPKLLIQFQNNGVVDDSQLPKDRFSAERLKGVDSTLKIQPAKLEDSAVYLCASSLNGPSVVETQYFGPGTRLLVL.